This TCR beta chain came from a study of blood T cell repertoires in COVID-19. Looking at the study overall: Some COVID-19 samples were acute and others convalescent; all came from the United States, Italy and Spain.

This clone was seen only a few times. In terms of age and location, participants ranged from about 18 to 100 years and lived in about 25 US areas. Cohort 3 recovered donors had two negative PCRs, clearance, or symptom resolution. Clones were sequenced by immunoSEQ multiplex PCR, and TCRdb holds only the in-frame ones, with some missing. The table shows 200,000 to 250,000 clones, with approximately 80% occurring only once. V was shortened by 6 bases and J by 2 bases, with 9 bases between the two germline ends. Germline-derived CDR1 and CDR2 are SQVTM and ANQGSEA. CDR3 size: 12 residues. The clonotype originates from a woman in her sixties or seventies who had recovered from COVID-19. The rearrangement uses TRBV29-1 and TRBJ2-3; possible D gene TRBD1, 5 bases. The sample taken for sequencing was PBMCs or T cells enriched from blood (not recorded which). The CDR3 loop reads CSVGVATDTQYF. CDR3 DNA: TGCAGCGTAGGGGTCGCCACAGATACGCAGTATTTT.